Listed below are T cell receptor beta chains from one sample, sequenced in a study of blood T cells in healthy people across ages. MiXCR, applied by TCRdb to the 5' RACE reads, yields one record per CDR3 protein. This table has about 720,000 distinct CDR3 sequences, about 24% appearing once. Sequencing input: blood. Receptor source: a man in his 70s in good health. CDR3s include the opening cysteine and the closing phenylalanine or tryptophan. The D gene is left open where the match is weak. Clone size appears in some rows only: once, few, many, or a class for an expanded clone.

CDR3 protein: CASSKTGGGDTEAFF
CDR3 DNA: TGTGCCAGCAGCAAGACCGGGGGCGGGGACACTGAAGCTTTCTTT
V gene: TRBV11-2
J gene: TRBJ1-1
clone size: -
D gene: -
CDR3 length: 15

CDR3 protein: CASSRQGARTEAFF
CDR3 DNA: TGTGCCAGCAGCCGACAGGGGGCAAGGACTGAAGCTTTCTTT
V gene: TRBV12-3/TRBV12-4
J gene: TRBJ1-1
clone size: -
D gene: TRBD1
CDR3 length: 14

CDR3 protein: CASSPIQVQETQYF
CDR3 DNA: TGTGCCAGCAGCCCGATACAGGTCCAAGAGACCCAGTACTTC
V gene: TRBV27
J gene: TRBJ2-5
clone size: -
D gene: -
CDR3 length: 14

CDR3 protein: CASSYSIGVGGANEKLFF
CDR3 DNA: TGTGCCAGCAGTTACTCGATCGGAGTTGGGGGCGCTAATGAAAAACTGTTTTTT
V gene: TRBV6-5
J gene: TRBJ1-4
clone size: many
D gene: -
CDR3 length: 18

CDR3 protein: CATSDPGQAEANYGYTF
CDR3 DNA: TGTGCCACCAGTGATCCCGGACAGGCCGAAGCTAACTATGGCTACACCTTC
V gene: TRBV24-1
J gene: TRBJ1-2
clone size: -
D gene: TRBD1
CDR3 length: 17

CDR3 protein: CASSYRGHGEQFF
CDR3 DNA: TGTGCCAGCAGTTACCGTGGCCACGGTGAGCAGTTCTTC
V gene: TRBV6-5
J gene: TRBJ2-1
clone size: -
D gene: -
CDR3 length: 13

CDR3 protein: CATGDRGWGGGNEQFF
CDR3 DNA: TGTGCCACCGGTGATAGAGGCTGGGGAGGTGGTAATGAGCAGTTCTTC
V gene: TRBV24-1
J gene: TRBJ2-1
clone size: -
D gene: -
CDR3 length: 16

CDR3 protein: CASSPRLGSGTIQTKKNIQYF
CDR3 DNA: TGTGCCAGCTCACCACGGTTAGGCAGTGGGACGATCCAGACCAAGAAAAACATTCAGTACTTC
V gene: TRBV18
J gene: TRBJ2-4
clone size: few
D gene: -
CDR3 length: 21

CDR3 protein: CASSPGSGYEQYF
CDR3 DNA: TGTGCCAGCAGTCCCGGATCGGGGTACGAGCAGTACTTC
V gene: TRBV27
J gene: TRBJ2-7
clone size: -
D gene: -
CDR3 length: 13

CDR3 protein: CASSQQGTQETQYF
CDR3 DNA: TGTGCCAGCAGCCAACAGGGAACTCAAGAGACCCAGTACTTC
V gene: TRBV18
J gene: TRBJ2-5
clone size: many
D gene: -
CDR3 length: 14

CDR3 protein: CASSLGNRGHYEQYF
CDR3 DNA: TGCGCCAGCAGCTTGGGGAACAGGGGGCATTACGAGCAGTACTTC
V gene: TRBV5-1
J gene: TRBJ2-7
clone size: -
D gene: TRBD1
CDR3 length: 15

CDR3 protein: CASSLIGGGELFF
CDR3 DNA: TGTGCCAGCAGTTTAATAGGGGGCGGGGAGCTGTTTTTT
V gene: TRBV12-3/TRBV12-4
J gene: TRBJ2-2
clone size: few
D gene: -
CDR3 length: 13

CDR3 protein: CSAREGSWVRGYTF
CDR3 DNA: TGCAGTGCTAGAGAGGGCAGTTGGGTCAGGGGCTACACCTTC
V gene: TRBV20-1
J gene: TRBJ1-2
clone size: few
D gene: -
CDR3 length: 14

CDR3 protein: CSARGNNEQFF
CDR3 DNA: TGCAGTGCTAGAGGTAACAATGAGCAGTTCTTC
V gene: TRBV20-1
J gene: TRBJ2-1
clone size: -
D gene: -
CDR3 length: 11

CDR3 protein: CAWKTGRRAGNEQFF
CDR3 DNA: TGTGCCTGGAAGACGGGACGGAGAGCTGGTAATGAGCAGTTCTTC
V gene: TRBV30
J gene: TRBJ2-1
clone size: -
D gene: -
CDR3 length: 15

CDR3 protein: CASSEYRLNQPQHF
CDR3 DNA: TGCGCCAGCAGTGAGTACCGACTCAATCAGCCCCAGCATTTT
V gene: TRBV10-1
J gene: TRBJ1-5
clone size: few
D gene: -
CDR3 length: 14

CDR3 protein: CASSPTGNGEQYF
CDR3 DNA: TGTGCCAGCAGCCCGACAGGGAACGGCGAGCAGTACTTC
V gene: TRBV7-9
J gene: TRBJ2-7
clone size: few
D gene: TRBD1
CDR3 length: 13

CDR3 protein: CASREHNSLLSDTEAFF
CDR3 DNA: TGTGCCAGCAGGGAACATAACTCTCTTCTTTCGGACACTGAAGCTTTCTTT
V gene: TRBV6-4
J gene: TRBJ1-1
clone size: few
D gene: -
CDR3 length: 17

CDR3 protein: CASSLLRLPYGYTF
CDR3 DNA: TGTGCCAGCAGTTTATTAAGGCTTCCCTATGGCTACACCTTC
V gene: TRBV12-3/TRBV12-4
J gene: TRBJ1-2
clone size: -
D gene: -
CDR3 length: 14

CDR3 protein: CASSRTSGSQETQYF
CDR3 DNA: TGTGCCAGCAGTCGGACTAGCGGGTCCCAAGAGACCCAGTACTTC
V gene: TRBV12-3/TRBV12-4
J gene: TRBJ2-5
clone size: -
D gene: TRBD2
CDR3 length: 15

CDR3 protein: CASSSEGISQFF
CDR3 DNA: TGTGCCAGCAGCTCGGAGGGAATATCGCAGTTCTTC
V gene: TRBV7-9
J gene: TRBJ2-1
clone size: few
D gene: -
CDR3 length: 12

CDR3 protein: CSAYHFATNEKLFF
CDR3 DNA: TGCAGTGCCTACCATTTTGCAACTAATGAAAAACTGTTTTTT
V gene: TRBV20-1
J gene: TRBJ1-4
clone size: -
D gene: -
CDR3 length: 14

CDR3 protein: CASSSIQGIREKLFF
CDR3 DNA: TGTGCCAGCAGCTCTATACAGGGGATACGTGAAAAACTGTTTTTT
V gene: TRBV7-9
J gene: TRBJ1-4
clone size: few
D gene: TRBD1
CDR3 length: 15